The rows below give T cell receptor beta chains drawn from one sample of a study of shared clonotypes between healthy human individuals. TCRdb's table, derived via immunoSEQ multiplex PCR, lists solely in-frame clones and lacks some. The sample yields over a million clones, 70% to 80% seen once. Sequences were obtained from memory CD4+ T cells from PBMCs. These receptor sequences come from a man aged 18 to 29 in good health. Some clones in this sample may be carry-over from other donors' samples. Each CDR3 is given with its conserved first and last residue. D genes are given only for firm matches. Clone size appears in some rows only: once, few, many, or a class for an expanded clone.

size	D	J	V	DNA	CDR3
-	-	TRBJ2-7	TRBV30	TGTGCCTGGAGTGTTAGGACAGATTCCTACGAGCAGTACTTC	CAWSVRTDSYEQYF
-	-	TRBJ2-2	TRBV5-1	TGCGCCAGCAGCCTACAGGGAGACGGGGAGCTGTTTTTT	CASSLQGDGELFF
-	-	TRBJ2-1	TRBV4-2	TGTGCCAGCAGCCAAAAGCAGGAGGCACGGGGCATCAATGAGCAGTTCTTC	CASSQKQEARGINEQFF
-	TRBD1	TRBJ2-4	TRBV2	TGTGCCAGCACATTAGGGGGCGAAGGTTTTGGGTACTTC	CASTLGGEGFGYF
few	-	TRBJ1-3	TRBV30	TGTGCCTGGAGTGCCGGGAACCAAGGAAACACCATATATTTT	CAWSAGNQGNTIYF
-	-	TRBJ1-1	TRBV28	TGTGCCAGCAGCACATTCGGCAGGGGTGGCCCTGAAGCTTTCTTT	CASSTFGRGGPEAFF
-	TRBD2	TRBJ2-7	TRBV4-1	TGCGCCAGCAGCCAAGATGCGAAGGGCGGGAGTGAGGTGCAGTACTTC	CASSQDAKGGSEVQYF
-	TRBD2	TRBJ2-1	TRBV27	TGTGCCAGCAGTTCCTTTGGACTAGCGGGAGGATCTTTCTACAATGAGCAGTTCTTC	CASSSFGLAGGSFYNEQFF
many	-	TRBJ1-3	TRBV5-1	TGCGCCAGCAGCTTGAGTGAGGCGGATGGAAACACCATATATTTT	CASSLSEADGNTIYF
-	-	TRBJ2-7	TRBV2	TGTGCCAGCAGTGGACGAAGCCGGGATCTAATCTACGAGCAGTACTTC	CASSGRSRDLIYEQYF
once	-	TRBJ2-1	TRBV30	TGTGCCTGGAACGACAATGAGCAGTTCTTC	CAWNDNEQFF
once	TRBD2	TRBJ2-1	TRBV5-4	TGTGCCAGCAGCTTGTCTAGCGGGGCTAATGAGCAGTTCTTC	CASSLSSGANEQFF
-	TRBD2	TRBJ2-7	TRBV6-6	TGTGCCAGCAGCCACGGGACTAGCGGTACTGGGGCGCAGTACTTC	CASSHGTSGTGAQYF
-	TRBD2	TRBJ2-1	TRBV5-6	TGTGCCAGCAGCTCGATATTCGAGCGGGAGGGCCACAATGAGCAGTTCTTC	CASSSIFEREGHNEQFF
-	TRBD1	TRBJ2-4	TRBV2	TGTGCCAGCAGTGGCAGGGGGCAAGGAAACATTCAGTACTTC	CASSGRGQGNIQYF
-	-	TRBJ2-1	TRBV18	TGTGCCAGCTCACCGAGGGGGGGCAATGAGCAGTTCTTC	CASSPRGGNEQFF
-	TRBD2	TRBJ2-2	TRBV7-2	TGTGCCAGCAGCTTAGCATCTAGCGGGACCGGGGAGCTGTTTTTT	CASSLASSGTGELFF
-	-	TRBJ2-7	TRBV28	TGTGCCAGCAGCAAACTTCGTGGACAGTCCTACGAGCAGTACTTC	CASSKLRGQSYEQYF
many	-	TRBJ1-5	TRBV2	TGTGCCAGCAGTCGGAGTAGGGGCAATCAGCCCCAGCATTTT	CASSRSRGNQPQHF
-	TRBD1	TRBJ1-3	TRBV5-6	TGTGCCAGCAGCTCGACAGGGGTAAACACCATATATTTT	CASSSTGVNTIYF
few	-	TRBJ2-3	TRBV6-1	TGTGCCAGCAGTGTTATGCAGGGTGCTAGCACAGATACGCAGTATTTT	CASSVMQGASTDTQYF
-	TRBD1	TRBJ1-4	TRBV5-3	TGTGCCAGAAGCTCGCCTCTTGGACAGGGTCAAGAAAAACTGTTTTTT	CARSSPLGQGQEKLFF